The entry below gives a single T cell receptor (beta chain) sequence along with its context. The data derive from a study of cytomegalovirus exposure and HLA in healthy donors. Profiled with immunoSEQ multiplex PCR; TCRdb holds only in-frame clones, not every one. The table includes some 67,000 clones, about 94% detected once. The CDR3 contains 14 residues. Germline values: CDR1 MNHNS, CDR2 SASEGT. Trimming stripped 8 bases from V and 2 bases from J, with 16 bases between. Sequencing input: PBMCs. The gene calls are TRBV6-1 and TRBJ2-7; D is possibly TRBD1 (5 bases). The receptor comes from a woman under 30 in good health and CMV-seronegative. The CDR3 region is CASFSQTVPYEQYF. The CDR3 region has the DNA TGTGCCAGCTTCTCTCAGACAGTGCCCTACGAGCAGTACTTC.